This T cell receptor beta chain is drawn from a study of T-cell reconstitution after alpha-beta-depleted transplantation in children. This clonotype was detected many times. The TCRbeta library was prepared with unique molecular identifiers. TCRdb re-called the PCR reads with MiXCR, one entry per CDR3 protein. The table lists about 640,000 distinct CDR3 sequences, around 16% of them singletons. The receptor's source is a human donor who donated a stem cell graft to a child with acute myeloid leukemia. Source: PBMCs from the stem cell graft donor, taken from the stem cell graft.

CDR3 sequence reads: CSARGVRQGTSSYEQYF. The CDR3 region has the DNA TGCAGTGCCAGGGGAGTTAGACAGGGGACGTCTTCCTACGAGCAGTACTTC. This sequence joins TRBV20-1 and TRBJ2-7; TRBD1 matches at 8 bases. The CDR3 totals 17 residues. Trimming took 6 bases from V and 1 from J; bases not matched to a gene: 17. The germline gives CDR1 DFQATT, CDR2 SNEGSKA (reference sequence).